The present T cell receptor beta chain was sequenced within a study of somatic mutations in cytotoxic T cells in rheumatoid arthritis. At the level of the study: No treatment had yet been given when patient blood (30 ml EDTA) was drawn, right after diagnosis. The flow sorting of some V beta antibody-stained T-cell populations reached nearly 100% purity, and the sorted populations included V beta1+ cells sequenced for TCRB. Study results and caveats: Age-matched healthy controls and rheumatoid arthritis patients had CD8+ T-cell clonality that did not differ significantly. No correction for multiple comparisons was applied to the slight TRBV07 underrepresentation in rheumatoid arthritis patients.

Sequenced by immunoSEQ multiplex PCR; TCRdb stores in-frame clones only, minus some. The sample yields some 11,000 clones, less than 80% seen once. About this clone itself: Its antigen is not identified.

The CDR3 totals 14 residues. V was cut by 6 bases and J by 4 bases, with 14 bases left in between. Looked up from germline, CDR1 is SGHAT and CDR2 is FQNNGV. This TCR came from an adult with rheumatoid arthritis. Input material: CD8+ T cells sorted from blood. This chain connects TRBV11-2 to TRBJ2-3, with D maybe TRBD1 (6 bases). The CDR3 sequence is CASRQQGHPDTQYF. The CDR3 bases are TGTGCCAGCAGGCAACAGGGCCATCCAGATACGCAGTATTTT. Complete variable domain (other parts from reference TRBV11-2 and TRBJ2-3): EAGVAQSPRYKIIEKRQSVAFWCNPISGHATLYWYQQILGQGPKLLIQFQNNGVVDDSQLPKDRFSAERLKGVDSTLKIQPAKLEDSAVYLCASRQQGHPDTQYFGPGTRLTVL.